This T cell receptor (beta chain) was found in a study of human T cells and chemical hapten exposure. General observations from the study: Since the donors had alopecia, their immune response may not be the same as that of healthy people.

Under the authors' procedure: Sequenced samples showed a median of around 96,000 TCRs each, with counts running from about 20,000 to 690,000. TCRdb itself ran the RACE reads through MiXCR, one entry per CDR3 protein. TCRdb assigned the V and J calls; the authors' analysis was not used. The sample holds about 120,000 distinct CDR3 sequences, roughly 14% seen once. Germline V gene sequence: CDR1 ENHRY, CDR2 SYGVKD. V gave up 4 bases and J gave up 2 bases; unmatched junction bases: 3. The CDR3 sequence is 14 residues long. Time point defined: pre-sensitization, week 0. Indicated treatment: therapeutic diphenylcyclopropenone sensitization with weekly scalp DPC. This clonotype occurred many times. Its antigen is not known.

The material was whole blood, obtained in connection with sensitization to the hapten diphenylcyclopropenone (DPC). The chain is built from TRBV10-3 and TRBJ2-3; the match to TRBD2 covers 7 bases. The sequence was obtained from a woman between 18 and 30 years old with alopecia areata. Some clones in this sample may be carry-over from other donors' samples. The CDR3 region is CAISGEGNTDTQYF. The CDR3 DNA reads as TGTGCCATCAGTGGGGAGGGAAACACAGATACGCAGTATTTT.